A single sample is the source of the 15 T cell receptor beta chains below, sequenced in a study of blood T cells in healthy people across ages. A second roughly 6 to 12 cycle PCR used barcoded and J-beta primers. MiXCR, applied by TCRdb to the 5' RACE reads, yields one record per CDR3 protein. This table holds about 1.4 million distinct CDR3 sequences, around 59% found once. The specimen was blood. The receptors derive from a man aged 18 to 35 in good health.

V gene TRBV20-1 combines with J gene TRBJ2-3; 7 nucleotides match TRBD2. This CDR3 contains 15 residues. In germline, CDR1 is DFQATT, CDR2 SNEGSKA (reference sequence). The junction had 10 bases not matched to a gene; V was cut back by 4 bases and J by 3 bases. CDR3 coding DNA: TGCAGTGCTACCCGCGGGAGAACGATGACAGATACGCAGTATTTT. It yields the protein CSATRGRTMTDTQYF.

The J gene is TRBJ2-5, the V gene TRBV6-6, with D perhaps TRBD1 (6 bases). The CDR3 consists of 14 residues. V lost 5 bases and J lost 1, with 11 bases in between. Germline V gene sequence: CDR1 MNHNY, CDR2 SVGAGI (reference sequence). CDR3 residues: CASSTGTTQETQYF. The CDR3 DNA reads as TGTGCCAGCAGTACCGGGACAACCCAAGAGACCCAGTACTTC.

This clonotype was counted between two and nine times. The CDR3 here is CASSEALRQPYNEQFF. Written as DNA, the CDR3 is TGTGCCAGCAGTGAAGCGCTTCGACAACCTTACAATGAGCAGTTCTTC. The V and J genes are TRBV2 and TRBJ2-1; D is undetermined. V lost 0 bases and J lost 4, with 13 bases in between. Per the germline V gene, CDR1 is SNHLY and CDR2 is FYNNEI. This CDR3 region has 16 residues.

The rearrangement links TRBV11-1 to TRBJ2-7; TRBD2 matches at 14 bases. The CDR3 has 19 amino acids. The ends lost 4 bases at V and 0 bases at J; junction bases unmatched: 11. Germline values: CDR1 SGHAT, CDR2 FQDESV (reference sequence). CDR3 sequence reads: CASSSSTSGGAIVSYEQYF. The CDR3, as DNA: TGTGCCAGCAGCTCTTCGACTAGCGGGGGGGCAATCGTCTCCTACGAGCAGTACTTC. Filled out from reference TRBV11-1 and TRBJ2-7, the complete variable domain reads EAEVAQSPRYKITEKSQAVAFWCDPISGHATLYWYRQILGQGPELLVQFQDESVVDDSQLPKDRFSAERLKGVDSTLKIQPAELGDSAMYLCASSSSTSGGAIVSYEQYFGPGTRLTVT.

There are a few counts of this clonotype. The chain links TRBV5-1 to TRBJ1-4, with TRBD1 matching over 10 bases. The V gene's germline CDR1 is SGHRS and CDR2 YFSETQ. The junction had 6 bases not matched to a gene; V was cut back by 4 bases and J by 6 bases. The CDR3 consists of 15 residues. The CDR3 region is CASSPSGQGYEKLFF. CDR3 bases: TGCGCCAGCAGCCCATCGGGACAGGGGTATGAAAAACTGTTTTTT.

V gene TRBV12-3 or TRBV12-4 combines with J gene TRBJ1-1; tentative D call: TRBD1 (6 bases). Trimming took off 6 bases at V and 6 bases at J, with 17 bases between the two ends. The CDR3 loop spans 14 amino acids. The CDR3 spells CASSPGQRIAEAFF. As DNA, the CDR3 is TGTGCCAGCAGCCCAGGACAGCGGATTGCTGAAGCTTTCTTT.

This clonotype is a singleton in its sample. The DNA of the CDR3 is TGTGCCAGCAGCTATGGTGGGGGGGCCTCCAATGAGCAGTTCTTC. The encoded protein is CASSYGGGASNEQFF. The chain has TRBV7-2 and TRBJ2-1, with D possibly TRBD2 on 7 matching bases. V lost 4 bases and J lost 6, with 16 bases in between. The CDR3 loop spans 15 amino acids. Per germline, CDR1 SGHTA and CDR2 FQGNSA. Full variable domain (outside the CDR3, taken from reference TRBV7-2 and TRBJ2-1): GAGVSQSPSNKVTEKGKDVELRCDPISGHTALYWYRQSLGQGLEFLIYFQGNSAPDKSGLPSDRFSAERTGGSVSTLTIQRTQQEDSAVYLCASSYGGGASNEQFFGPGTRLTVL.

The rearrangement uses TRBV4-1 and TRBJ2-7; no reliable D call. Trimming shortened V by 1 base and J by 1 base, and 11 bases separated the two germline ends. The CDR3 has 15 amino acids. CDR1 is MGHRA and CDR2 is YSYEKL in the germline V gene. The CDR3 sequence: CASSQASTGSYEQYF. CDR3 nucleotides: TGCGCCAGCAGCCAAGCCTCGACTGGATCCTACGAGCAGTACTTC.

The chain couples TRBV7-6 to TRBJ2-1; maybe TRBD2 (5 bases). Trimming pared 3 bases from V and 12 bases from J, leaving 9 bases between. The CDR3 has 11 residues. Per germline, CDR1 SGHVS and CDR2 FNYEAQ. The CDR3 here is CASSFGLVQFF. The DNA of the CDR3 is TGTGCCAGCAGCTTCGGACTCGTGCAGTTCTTC.

This clonotype occurred once. The chain uses TRBV27 and TRBJ2-7; 7 bases line up with TRBD2. The V gene end was trimmed by 3 bases and the J gene end by 3 bases; junction bases not matched to a gene: 8. Looked up from germline, CDR1 is MNHEY and CDR2 is SMNVEV (reference sequence). This CDR3 has 15 amino acids. The CDR3, as DNA: TGTGCCAGCAGTTTTTCGGCGGGAGAGGTCTACGAGCAGTACTTC. Amino acids: CASSFSAGEVYEQYF.

This clonotype was seen a single time. This chain uses TRBV4-1 with TRBJ2-7, with TRBD1 matching over 7 bases. Germline values: CDR1 MGHRA, CDR2 YSYEKL. V was clipped by 1 base and J by 0 bases; unmatched bases: 3. The CDR3 contains 15 residues. CDR3 region: CASSQGWDSSYEQYF. Written as DNA, the CDR3 is TGCGCCAGCAGCCAAGGATGGGACAGCTCCTACGAGCAGTACTTC.

The rearrangement uses TRBV29-1 and TRBJ2-1, with a tentative D call TRBD2 (5 bases). The CDR3 contains 14 residues. V was pared by 4 bases and J by 4 bases, with 14 bases between. CDR1 is SQVTM, CDR2 ANQGSEA, per germline. In DNA, the CDR3 is TGCAGCGTTGCAACCCTGACGGGATACAATGAGCAGTTCTTC. Translated, it gives CSVATLTGYNEQFF.

V is TRBV24-1 and J is TRBJ1-1, with 7 bases that match TRBD1. This CDR3 spans 15 amino acids. Germline values: CDR1 KGHDR, CDR2 SFDVKD. The V segment lost 11 bases and the J segment 1 base; nucleotides outside the gene matches: 12. In nucleotides, the CDR3 is TGTGCCATCAACCTAAAGGGACAGAAGAACACTGAAGCTTTCTTT. The encoded protein is CAINLKGQKNTEAFF.

This chain uses TRBV12-3 or TRBV12-4 with TRBJ2-2, with 11 bases lining up with TRBD2. The CDR3 totals 17 residues. V shed 5 bases and J 5 bases; nucleotides not matched to a gene: 10. This chain's CDR3 is CASSRLLAGARTGELFF. The DNA for the CDR3 is TGTGCCAGCAGTCGTCTACTAGCGGGGGCGCGGACCGGGGAGCTGTTTTTT.

V and J are TRBV6-2 or TRBV6-3 and TRBJ2-2, with D maybe TRBD1 (5 bases). The ends were cut back, 2 bases at V and 2 bases at J, with 9 bases in the middle. The CDR3 length is 15 residues. Germline CDR1 is MNHEY and CDR2 is SVGEGT. CDR3: CASSYTQGNTGELFF. The CDR3, as DNA: TGTGCCAGCAGTTACACCCAGGGAAACACCGGGGAGCTGTTTTTT.